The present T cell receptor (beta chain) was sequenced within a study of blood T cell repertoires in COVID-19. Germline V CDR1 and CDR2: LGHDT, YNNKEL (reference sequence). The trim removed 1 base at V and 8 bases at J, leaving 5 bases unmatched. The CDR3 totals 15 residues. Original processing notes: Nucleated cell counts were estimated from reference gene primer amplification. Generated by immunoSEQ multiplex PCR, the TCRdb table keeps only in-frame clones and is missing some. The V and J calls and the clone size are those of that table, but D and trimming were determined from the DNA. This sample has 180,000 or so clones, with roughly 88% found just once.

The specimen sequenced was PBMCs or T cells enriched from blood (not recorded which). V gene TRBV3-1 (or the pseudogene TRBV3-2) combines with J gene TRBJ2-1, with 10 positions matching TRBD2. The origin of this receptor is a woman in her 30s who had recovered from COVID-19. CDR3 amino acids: CASSQALAGTHEQFF. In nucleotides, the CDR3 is TGTGCCAGCAGCCAAGCACTAGCGGGAACCCATGAGCAGTTCTTC.